This T cell receptor (beta chain) was captured in a study of cytomegalovirus exposure and HLA in healthy donors. General study findings and limits: Other equally common chains were less clonally expanded than HLA-associated TCR beta chains, a later analysis showed. Trimming of TCR beta V- and J-genes showed a link, identified in a later analysis, to a missense DCLRE1C variant. Earlier results showed most TCR beta V segments being productive about 90% or about 30% of the time.

The sample holds a few counts of this clone. Its target is unknown. PCR amplification relied on 60 Vbeta primers (plus 13 Jbeta primers). Profiling relied on immunoSEQ multiplex PCR, and the TCRdb table lists in-frame clones only, not all of them. Of some 80,000 clones in the sample, around 76% were seen once. Each donor was healthy, and each was a bone marrow donor. Germline-derived CDR1 and CDR2 are LNHDA and SQIVND (reference sequence). The CDR3 is 16 residues long. Unmatched junction bases numbered 9, after V lost 6 bases and J lost 2 bases. The TCR originated in a man aged 35 to 55 in good health and CMV-seronegative. The gene calls are TRBV19 and TRBJ2-3, with 9 nucleotides matching TRBD2. The specimen sequenced was PBMCs. CDR3 DNA sequence: TGTGCCAGTAGCCCGGACCTAGCGGGATCCACAGATACGCAGTATTTT. Encoded protein: CASSPDLAGSTDTQYF.